This TCR beta chain was captured by sequencing in a study of untreated major depressive disorder. Roughly 27 ml of blood was drawn into EDTA tubes. Trimming shortened V by 3 bases and J by 0 bases, and 15 bases separated the two germline ends. Germline CDR1 and CDR2: SGDLS and YYNGEE. This CDR3 has 16 amino acids. TCRdb's table, derived via immunoSEQ multiplex PCR, lists solely in-frame clones and lacks some. Here the sample spans some 21,000 clones, under 90% being singletons. V is TRBV9 and J is TRBJ1-1, with a tentative D call TRBD1 (6 bases). The sequence derives from a middle-aged woman in good health. Material for sequencing was CD4+ T cells from PBMCs. CDR3 region: CASSAGTHIMNTEAFF. CDR3 sequence (DNA): TGTGCCAGCAGCGCGGGGACACATATTATGAACACTGAAGCTTTCTTT.